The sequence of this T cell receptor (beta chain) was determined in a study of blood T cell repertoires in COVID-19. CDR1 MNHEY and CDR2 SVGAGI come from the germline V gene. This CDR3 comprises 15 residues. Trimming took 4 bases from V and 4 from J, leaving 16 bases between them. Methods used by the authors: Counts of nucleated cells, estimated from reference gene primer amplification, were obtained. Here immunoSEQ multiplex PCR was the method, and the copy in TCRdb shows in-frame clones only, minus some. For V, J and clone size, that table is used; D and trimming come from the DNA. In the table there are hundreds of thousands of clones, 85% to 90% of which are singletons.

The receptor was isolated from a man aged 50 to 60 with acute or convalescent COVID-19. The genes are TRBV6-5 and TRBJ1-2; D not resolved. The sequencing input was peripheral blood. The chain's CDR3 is CASSSGSGNFYGYTF. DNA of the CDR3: TGTGCCAGCAGTTCGGGCTCCGGGAACTTCTATGGCTACACCTTC.